This TCR gamma chain was sequenced in a study of γδ T cells in repeated Plasmodium falciparum infection. Study-level information: Samples were taken at baseline, before some infections, and 21 days after each. Malian gammadelta TCRs were studied during no-transmission periods and across acute malaria episodes.

Both TRG and TRD chains were sequenced from each sorted sample. TCRdb reprocessed the multiplex PCR reads using CATT. The sample includes roughly 13,000 gamma-chain clones, 1.6% of them seen just once. Concerning this clone itself: The mismatch at residue 11 between this DNA's translation and the TCRdb protein of a much larger clone likely reflects a read error; the protein shown is translated from the DNA.

Bulk repertoires came from Vgamma9/Vdelta2+ or Vdelta2-negative gammadelta T cells flow-sorted from PBMC. The CDR3 contains 17 residues. Germline V gene data show CDR1 as GITISATS and CDR2 as ISYDGTV (reference sequence). Input material: gamma-delta T cells from blood. V gene TRGV9 combines with J gene TRGJP. Assignment of the J gene here rests on matching the DNA to germline, because TCRdb gives none. This receptor was identified in a pool of human donors (malaria-infected and uninfected, not separated). The CDR3 here is CALWEVHKELSKKIKVF. CDR3 nucleotides: TGTGCCTTGTGGGAGGTCCATAAAGAGTTGAGCAAAAAAATCAAGGTATTT.